This T cell receptor (beta chain) stems from a study of Ad26.COV2.S vaccination and SARS-CoV-2 variants. Study information: Sample donor was a member of the COV1001 Ad26.COV2.S trial arm. Each vaccinee took Ad26.COV2.S intramuscularly, once or twice 56 days apart.

Notes on the study in general: Substantial post-vaccination breadth of spike-specific CD8+ and CD4+ T cell responses was reported.

As to treatment: 15 to 20 received Ad26.COV2.S at low or high dose, single or two shots; about 5 received placebo; per-sample allocation not given. Material that was analyzed had been drawn on day 63 after the first vaccine or placebo injection. Boston hosted the donor, who was an adult aged 18-55 years. Sequencing was performed with immunoSEQ multiplex PCR; in TCRdb, only in-frame clones are kept and a portion is missing. The sample lists around 300,000 clones, 75% to 90% occurring once. As for this clone: Its matching antigen is unknown.

V lost 0 bases, J lost 6 bases, and 14 bases stayed unmatched. Germline CDR1 and CDR2: MNHEY and SVGEGT. This CDR3 is 18 amino acids long. The source material was peripheral blood, sampled in a trial of Ad26.COV2.S vaccine versus placebo. The receptor was derived from a person between 18 and 65 years old who received the Ad26.COV2.S COVID-19 vaccine or a placebo. The chain carries TRBV6-2 or TRBV6-3 and TRBJ1-1; TRBD1 aligns across 9 bases. CDR3 in DNA: TGTGCCAGCAGTTACTCGAGGGAAAAGACAGGGGGGAGAGCTGAAGCTTTCTTT. Translation: CASSYSREKTGGRAEAFF.